Each of the 30 T cell receptor beta chains below was sequenced from the same sample in a study of shared T cell receptors in the human thymus (dated by TCRdb to the early 2020s). Library preparation was by the immunoSEQ multiplex PCR assay. TCRdb re-hosts the immuneACCESS table, in-frame sequences only. Its copies lack some clones; in the studies checked, an unresolved V gene accounts for under half of them, and the cause for the rest is not known. The sample yields hundreds of thousands of clones; 80% to 90% were counted once. Jointly, the top ten make up 0.0094% of the sample. Separately, the same data were catalogued under a study of human thymus T cells.

The sequenced sample was thymocytes. These receptor sequences come from a boy under two years old with a congenital heart defect. Donor details come from another sample of the same person, matched by shared clones.

A note on this clone: Additional DNA sequences in this sample encode the identical CDR3. This chain joins TRBV6-5 and TRBJ2-1; D gene uncertain. There are 13 residues in the CDR3. V gave up 2 bases and J gave up 4 bases, with 6 bases separating them. The germline V gene has CDR1 MNHEY and CDR2 SVGAGI. The CDR3 spells CASSYAGYNEQFF. CDR3 DNA: TGTGCCAGCAGTTACGCAGGATACAATGAGCAGTTCTTC.

The V and J genes are TRBV4-3 and TRBJ2-7; 10 bases fit TRBD2. This CDR3 comprises 20 residues. The V segment lost 0 bases and the J segment 3 bases; nucleotides outside the gene matches: 17. Germline values: CDR1 LGHNA, CDR2 YSLEER. CDR3 residues: CASSQDGGRRRASGSYEQYF. In DNA, the CDR3 is TGCGCCAGCAGCCAAGATGGCGGCCGACGGAGGGCTAGCGGGAGCTACGAGCAGTACTTC.

With regard to this clone: Additional DNA sequences in this sample encode the identical CDR3. V gene TRBV7-8 combines with J gene TRBJ2-4; D perhaps matches TRBD2 (6 bases). Trimming stripped 9 bases from V and 5 bases from J, with 23 bases between. Germline V gene lookup returns CDR1 SGHVS and CDR2 FQNEAQ. The CDR3 is made up of 16 amino acids. In nucleotides, the CDR3 is TGTGCCAGTAGCCCCGGGGACTCCGGAGCGGAAAACATTCAGTACTTC. Translation: CASSPGDSGAENIQYF.

V usage is TRBV27 and J usage is TRBJ1-3; 7 bases fit TRBD1. V shed 5 bases, J shed 4 bases, and the junction held 14 bases outside the gene matches. The CDR3 consists of 17 residues. Germline lookup yields CDR1 MNHEY and CDR2 SMNVEV (reference sequence). The CDR3 coding sequence is TGTGCCAGCAGTCACAGGGGCCACACCGGGGGAGGAAACACCATATATTTT. It translates to CASSHRGHTGGGNTIYF.

This clone was found a few times. The chain is built from TRBV19 and TRBJ1-4, with TRBD1 as a possible D gene (5 bases). V was pared by 11 bases and J by 2 bases, with 12 bases between. The CDR3 has 13 amino acids. Per the germline V gene, CDR1 is LNHDA and CDR2 is SQIVND (reference sequence). Written as DNA, the CDR3 is TGTGCCGCTCAGGGTTCCACTAATGAAAAACTGTTTTTT. This gives the protein CAAQGSTNEKLFF.

The chain uses TRBV28 and TRBJ2-7, with 7 bases lining up with TRBD1. Per germline, CDR1 MDHEN and CDR2 SYDVKM. V lost 8 bases, J lost 0 bases, and 13 bases stayed unmatched. This CDR3 is built from 16 residues. The CDR3 here is CASGQRGQPSSYEQYF. The CDR3 nucleotides are TGTGCCAGCGGGCAGAGGGGGCAGCCGAGCTCCTACGAGCAGTACTTC.

This chain connects TRBV9 to TRBJ1-2; 9 bases line up with TRBD1. Losses at the gene ends were 4 bases for V and 0 bases for J; bases not matched to a gene: 10. From germline, CDR1 is SGDLS and CDR2 YYNGEE. CDR3 length equals 17 residues. CDR3 residues: CASSTRDRAITNYGYTF. In nucleotides, the CDR3 is TGTGCCAGCAGCACCCGGGACAGGGCGATAACTAACTATGGCTACACCTTC. Full variable domain (outside the CDR3, taken from reference TRBV9 and TRBJ1-2): DSGVTQTPKHLITATGQRVTLRCSPRSGDLSVYWYQQSLDQGLQFLIQYYNGEERAKGNILERFSAQQFPDLHSELNLSSLELGDSALYFCASSTRDRAITNYGYTFGSGTRLTVV.

The chain uses TRBV4-3 and TRBJ2-3; TRBD2 is a possible D gene (6 bases). The CDR3 has 15 amino acids. Germline loops: CDR1 LGHNA, CDR2 YSLEER. Trimming took off 5 bases at V and 1 base at J, with 13 bases between the two ends. The CDR3 is CASSTPSEGTDTQYF. DNA for the CDR3: TGCGCCAGCAGCACCCCTAGCGAAGGCACAGATACGCAGTATTTT.

This chain connects TRBV11-2 to TRBJ2-3; 12 bases are a match to TRBD2. The CDR3 is 18 amino acids. The germline V gene has CDR1 SGHAT and CDR2 FQNNGV. The J segment lost 0 bases and the V segment lost 4 bases, leaving 8 bases of the junction unmatched. The CDR3 DNA is TGTGCCAGCAGCTCCCACCCCGGGACTAGCGGGAGCACAGATACGCAGTATTTT. Its protein product is CASSSHPGTSGSTDTQYF.

The rearrangement uses TRBV10-3 and TRBJ1-1; D gene unclear. The V gene lost 6 bases and the J gene lost 0 bases, with 2 bases spanning the gap. The CDR3 consists of 11 residues. CDR1 is ENHRY, CDR2 SYGVKD, per germline. This CDR3 is CAISMNTEAFF. The CDR3 region has the DNA TGTGCCATCAGCATGAACACTGAAGCTTTCTTT.

The chain recombines TRBV28 with TRBJ1-2, with a possible D match to TRBD1 (6 bases). V was cut by 10 bases and J by 0 bases, with 15 bases left in between. The germline CDR1 and CDR2 sequences are MDHEN and SYDVKM. This CDR3 comprises 14 residues. CDR3 in DNA: TGTGCCATCACCCGGGACATACCTAACTATGGCTACACCTTC. This gives the protein CAITRDIPNYGYTF.

The gene calls are TRBV4-1 and TRBJ1-4, with D perhaps TRBD1 (5 bases). The CDR3 covers 15 residues. The V gene's germline CDR1 is MGHRA and CDR2 YSYEKL. V was shortened by 4 bases and J by 9 bases, with 18 bases between the two germline ends. Here the CDR3 reads CASSPPWDLGQKLFF. The CDR3 DNA reads as TGCGCCAGCAGCCCCCCTTGGGACTTGGGCCAAAAACTGTTTTTT.

The V gene is TRBV28, the J gene TRBJ1-2, with D unclear. This CDR3 comprises 15 residues. The germline CDR1 and CDR2 sequences are MDHEN and SYDVKM. V dropped 5 bases and J dropped 5 bases, with 18 bases sitting between them. The CDR3 spells CASSPDISLIYGYTF. In nucleotides, the CDR3 is TGTGCCAGCAGTCCCGACATTTCCCTCATATATGGCTACACCTTC.

The chain joins TRBV5-1 to TRBJ2-6, with 11 bases matching TRBD2. Per germline, CDR1 SGHRS and CDR2 YFSETQ. The V and J ends lost 0 bases and 2 bases, in that order; junction bases with no gene match: 4. The CDR3 totals 18 residues. This CDR3 reads CASSLVVAGGPGANVLTF. As DNA, the CDR3 is TGCGCCAGCAGCTTGGTGGTAGCGGGAGGGCCTGGGGCCAACGTCCTGACTTTC.

V is TRBV5-1 and J is TRBJ2-2; perhaps TRBD1 as D (6 bases). From germline, CDR1 is SGHRS and CDR2 YFSETQ. Deletions cut 6 bases from V and 0 bases from J, with 15 bases between. This CDR3 has 16 residues. The CDR3 protein is CASTQAGVSNTGELFF. The CDR3 nucleotides are TGCGCCAGCACACAGGCAGGGGTGTCGAACACCGGGGAGCTGTTTTTT.

The CDR3, as DNA: TGTGCCAGTATCGACATCCAAGCCAAAAACATTCAGTACTTC. The encoded protein is CASIDIQAKNIQYF. The V and J genes are TRBV19 and TRBJ2-4, with unresolved D. V was cut by 7 bases and J by 0 bases, with 10 bases left in between. The CDR3 loop spans 14 amino acids. Germline CDR1 reads LNHDA; CDR2 reads SQIVND (reference sequence).

The chain combines TRBV28 with TRBJ1-2, with 8 bases identical to TRBD1. In germline, CDR1 is MDHEN, CDR2 SYDVKM. The length of the CDR3 is 18 residues. V lost 7 bases and J lost 2; bases outside the gene matches: 18. CDR3 DNA: TGTGCCAGCACATTCGGGGCAGGGGGCAATGGGAACAACTATGGCTACACCTTC. It is translated as CASTFGAGGNGNNYGYTF.

V and J are TRBV7-8 and TRBJ1-4, with 8 bases matching TRBD1. The CDR3 length is 21 residues. Per germline, CDR1 SGHVS and CDR2 FQNEAQ. J lost 5 bases, V lost 0 bases, and 20 bases had no gene match. CDR3 DNA sequence: TGTGCCAGCAGCTTAGCGCGGGACAGGAGATTAATGAGTGGAGTGAATGAAAAACTGTTTTTT. Translated, it gives CASSLARDRRLMSGVNEKLFF.

The chain couples TRBV7-9 to TRBJ2-1; 12 positions agree with TRBD2. V gave up 1 base and J gave up 4 bases; unmatched junction bases: 8. The CDR3 is 18 amino acids. Per germline, CDR1 SEHNR and CDR2 FQNEAQ (reference sequence). Here the CDR3 reads CASSLGLAGGRGYNEQFF. The CDR3 nucleotides read TGTGCCAGCAGCTTAGGCCTAGCGGGGGGGCGGGGATACAATGAGCAGTTCTTC.

This CDR3 is CASLTGQGRNQPQHF. CDR3 coding DNA: TGTGCCAGCCTAACAGGACAGGGACGGAATCAGCCCCAGCATTTT. V gene TRBV6-1 combines with J gene TRBJ1-5, with TRBD1 matching 8 bases. The ends lost 8 bases at V and 4 bases at J; junction bases unmatched: 10. The CDR3 runs to 15 residues. Per germline, CDR1 MNHNS and CDR2 SASEGT.

This clone appeared a single time. V is TRBV4-1 and J is TRBJ2-2; D perhaps matches TRBD1 (5 bases). Germline V gene sequence: CDR1 MGHRA, CDR2 YSYEKL. The CDR3 is made up of 16 amino acids. With 0 bases removed from V and 6 bases from J, the gap between germline ends came to 14 bases. The DNA for the CDR3 is TGCGCCAGCAGCCAAGAATTTTCAGGGTGGTCCGGGGAGCTGTTTTTT. This codes for CASSQEFSGWSGELFF.

The chain has TRBV19 and TRBJ2-7; 7 bases are shared with TRBD2. This CDR3 is 13 amino acids long. V shed 4 bases and J 3 bases; nucleotides not matched to a gene: 3. CDR1 LNHDA and CDR2 SQIVND come from the germline V gene (reference sequence). The DNA for the CDR3 is TGTGCCAGTAGTACCCCGGGGGGCTACGAGCAGTACTTC. Amino acids: CASSTPGGYEQYF.

This clone was seen only a few times. V is TRBV18 and J is TRBJ1-1; D gene ambiguous. The V end was cut by 3 bases, the J end by 8 bases, with 13 bases between. In germline, CDR1 is KGHSH, CDR2 LQKENI. The CDR3 runs 13 residues. The CDR3 DNA follows: TGTGCCAGCTCACCTCACGATCCGGTGGAAGCTTTCTTT. This sequence encodes CASSPHDPVEAFF.

The V and J genes are TRBV4-2 and TRBJ1-5; 9 nucleotides match TRBD1. The CDR3 is made up of 16 amino acids. The ends lost 0 bases at V and 2 bases at J; junction bases unmatched: 2. Germline CDR1 is LGHNA and CDR2 is YNFKEQ. The CDR3 loop reads CASSQDGTGRNQPQHF. The CDR3 region has the DNA TGTGCCAGCAGCCAAGATGGGACAGGGCGCAATCAGCCCCAGCATTTT.

The CDR3 region has the DNA TGCGCCAGCAGCTTGGTCGCGAACTACGAGCAGTACTTC. Translating it yields CASSLVANYEQYF. V and J are TRBV5-1 and TRBJ2-7, with D hard to call. Germline V lookup: CDR1 SGHRS, CDR2 YFSETQ. The CDR3 runs to 13 residues. The V and J ends lost 0 bases and 3 bases respectively, with 7 bases between them.

V usage is TRBV21-1 and J usage is TRBJ1-2; TRBD1, the D gene given by the table, was not confirmed from the DNA. TRBV21-1 is reported as a pseudogene. CDR3 size: 16 residues. CDR3 in amino acids: CASSKAKGRGYYGYTF. The CDR3 DNA sequence: TGTGCCAGCAGCAAAGCCAAGGGCAGGGGGTACTATGGCTACACCTTC.

The chain recombines TRBV6-6 with TRBJ1-1, with D perhaps TRBD1 (6 bases). Trimming stripped 1 base from V and 3 bases from J, with 6 bases between. The CDR3 runs to 13 residues. Germline V gene sequence: CDR1 MNHNY, CDR2 SVGAGI (reference sequence). The CDR3 DNA is TGTGCCAGCAGTTACTACAGGGACACTGAAGCTTTCTTT. It translates to CASSYYRDTEAFF.

As DNA, the CDR3 is TGTGCCAGCTCACCTCAGGGGAACACTGAAGCTTTCTTT. As protein: CASSPQGNTEAFF. This chain uses TRBV18 with TRBJ1-1; TRBD1 might be the D (5 bases). CDR3 length equals 13 residues. V was cut by 3 bases and J by 1 base, with 6 bases left in between. Germline CDR1 and CDR2: KGHSH and LQKENI.

The V gene is TRBV4-3, the J gene TRBJ2-5, with 14 bases identical to TRBD2. Per the germline V gene, CDR1 is LGHNA and CDR2 is YSLEER. There are 19 residues in the CDR3. The V and J ends lost 2 bases and 7 bases, in that order; junction bases with no gene match: 15. CDR3 in amino acids: CASSQRLAGGYSPPGTQYF. Here the CDR3 DNA reads TGCGCCAGCAGCCAACGACTAGCGGGGGGGTATTCCCCTCCGGGGACCCAGTACTTC.

V is TRBV28 and J is TRBJ2-5, with D possibly TRBD1 on 6 matching bases. The J call may be in error: the DNA end matches TRBJ2-7 better. The CDR3 runs to 13 residues. Germline values: CDR1 MDHEN, CDR2 SYDVKM. The CDR3 DNA reads as TGTGCCACTAACCATCGGACAGCCTACGAGCAGTACTTC. Translated, it gives CATNHRTAYEQYF.